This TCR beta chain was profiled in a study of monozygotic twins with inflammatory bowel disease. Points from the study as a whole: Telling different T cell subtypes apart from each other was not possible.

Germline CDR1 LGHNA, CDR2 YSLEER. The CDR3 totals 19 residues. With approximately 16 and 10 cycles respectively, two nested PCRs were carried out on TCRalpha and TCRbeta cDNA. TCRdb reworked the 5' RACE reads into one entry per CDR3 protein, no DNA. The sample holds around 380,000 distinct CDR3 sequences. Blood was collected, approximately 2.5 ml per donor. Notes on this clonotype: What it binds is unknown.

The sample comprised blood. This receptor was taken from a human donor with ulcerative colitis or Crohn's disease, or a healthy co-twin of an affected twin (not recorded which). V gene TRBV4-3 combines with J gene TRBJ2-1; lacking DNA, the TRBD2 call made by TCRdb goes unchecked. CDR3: CASSQDRVGTSGRRDEQFF.